Shown below are 18 T cell receptor beta chains from a single sample sequenced in a study of blood T cells in healthy people across ages. A J-beta primer mix and a sample-barcoded 5' primer were used in a second PCR of roughly 6 to 12 cycles. TCRdb re-derived calls from the 5' RACE reads in MiXCR, one entry per CDR3 protein. This sample has fewer than 1.5 million distinct CDR3 sequences; roughly 40% occur once, and the top ten carry 7% to 9.5%. Sequenced sample: blood. These receptors were obtained from a woman aged 18-29 years in good health.

Notes on this clonotype: One junction end does not reproduce the germline sequence, and a read error may be involved. The chain joins TRBV7-2 to TRBJ2-7; D possibly corresponds to TRBD2 (5 bases). The germline gives CDR1 SGHTA, CDR2 FQGNSA. This CDR3 spans 13 amino acids. Written as DNA, the CDR3 is TGTGCCGGCAGCCCCGGGAAGGCAGTCGAGCAGTACTTC. This gives the protein CAGSPGKAVEQYF.

The rearrangement uses TRBV20-1 and TRBJ2-5; TRBD2 agrees at 7 bases. The CDR3 spans 15 residues. Germline V CDR1 and CDR2: DFQATT, SNEGSKA (reference sequence). The ends lost 5 bases at V and 5 bases at J; junction bases unmatched: 14. CDR3 loop: CSAGEGAGFGETQYF. CDR3 nucleotide sequence: TGCAGTGCTGGGGAGGGAGCGGGGTTCGGTGAGACCCAGTACTTC.

Comments on this clonotype: An end of the junction differs from the germline gene, which may be a read error. The gene calls are TRBV7-2 and TRBJ2-1, with unresolved D. The germline V gene has CDR1 SGHTA and CDR2 FQGNSA. This CDR3 region has 14 residues. The CDR3 DNA follows: TGTGCCAGCAGCCCCAGCATAATCTACAGTGAGCAGTTCTTC. It codes for CASSPSIIYSEQFF.

As for this clonotype: A clone one base away is much larger, so this may be a read error. The rearrangement uses TRBV29-1 and TRBJ2-5; no definite D call. V gave up 5 bases and J gave up 11 bases, with 15 bases separating them. Germline CDR1 reads SQVTM; CDR2 reads ANQGSEA. There are 11 residues in the CDR3. The CDR3 DNA sequence: TGCAGCGTTTTGACACCCTACGGGCAGTACTTC. The encoded protein is CSVLTPYGQYF.

The chain couples TRBV7-3 to TRBJ2-7; D is possibly TRBD2 (6 bases). CDR1 is SGHTA and CDR2 is FQGTGA in the germline V gene. The length of the CDR3 is 14 residues. The V end lost 5 bases, the J end lost 0 bases, and 11 bases lay between the germline ends. The CDR3: CASSPRLDSYEQYF. The DNA for the CDR3 is TGTGCCAGCAGCCCACGACTAGACTCCTACGAGCAGTACTTC.

This chain links TRBV24-1 with TRBJ2-1; maybe TRBD2 (6 bases). CDR1 KGHDR and CDR2 SFDVKD come from the germline V gene. Trimming removed 3 bases at V and 8 bases at J, with 16 bases between. This CDR3 spans 15 amino acids. In nucleotides, the CDR3 is TGTGCCACCAGTGATCAGACTAGGGGTCTCGATGAGCAGTTCTTC. This sequence encodes CATSDQTRGLDEQFF.

The chain recombines TRBV3-1 with TRBJ2-7; no reliable D call. V was pared by 4 bases and J by 2 bases, with 9 bases between. From germline, CDR1 is LGHDT and CDR2 YNNKEL (reference sequence). The CDR3 spans 13 residues. The CDR3 bases are TGTGCCAGCAGCCGTCAGAGTACCTACGAGCAGTACTTC. Protein sequence: CASSRQSTYEQYF.

The rearrangement uses TRBV6-6 and TRBJ2-5; a possible D gene is TRBD1 (6 bases). The J call may be mistaken, given a closer DNA end match to TRBJ2-7. Germline values: CDR1 MNHNY, CDR2 SVGAGI (reference sequence). The CDR3 consists of 17 residues. This CDR3 is CASSFRPEGGTGDEQYF. The CDR3 DNA sequence: TGTGCCAGCAGTTTTCGGCCTGAAGGGGGTACCGGCGACGAGCAGTACTTC.

The chain employs TRBV10-3 and TRBJ2-7; possibly TRBD1 or TRBD2 for D (5 bases each). The CDR3 extends over 15 amino acids. CDR1 is ENHRY and CDR2 is SYGVKD in the germline V gene. Trimming removed 6 bases from V and 0 bases from J, with 15 bases in between. The DNA of the CDR3 is TGTGCCATCAGGCCGGGGCAGCAAAGCTCCTACGAGCAGTACTTC. This sequence encodes CAIRPGQQSSYEQYF.

The chain carries TRBV6-1 and TRBJ2-6, with D unresolved. V was cut by 7 bases and J by 0 bases, with 10 bases left in between. Germline-derived CDR1 and CDR2 are MNHNS and SASEGT. The CDR3 runs to 15 residues. The CDR3: CASTVMVSGANVLTF. In nucleotides, the CDR3 is TGTGCCAGCACCGTCATGGTCTCTGGGGCCAACGTCCTGACTTTC.

This clonotype was detected ten times or more. V and J are TRBV6-1 and TRBJ2-7; 11 bases are a match to TRBD1. V was pared by 5 bases and J by 7 bases, with 7 bases of the junction left unmatched. The CDR3 contains 14 residues. Germline V gene sequence: CDR1 MNHNS, CDR2 SASEGT. This CDR3 is CASSPGQGAREQYF. CDR3 coding DNA: TGTGCCAGCAGTCCCGGACAGGGGGCCAGGGAGCAGTACTTC.

This chain joins TRBV28 and TRBJ2-7; 10 bases are a match to TRBD1. After removal of 7 bases from V and 9 bases from J, the junction contained 12 bases not matched to a gene. This CDR3 region has 14 residues. Germline values: CDR1 MDHEN, CDR2 SYDVKM. CDR3 bases: TGTGCCAGCATCCAACGGGACAGGGGTTCCGGGCAGTACTTC. Amino acid sequence: CASIQRDRGSGQYF.

V usage is TRBV6-1 and J usage is TRBJ1-5; 7 bases line up with TRBD1. Trimming removed 5 bases from V and 5 bases from J; junction bases left unmatched: 6. The CDR3 is made up of 14 amino acids. Germline V gene data show CDR1 as MNHNS and CDR2 as SASEGT. The CDR3 bases are TGTGCCAGCAGTAAACAGGGGCCCTATCAGCCCCAGCATTTT. Translating gives CASSKQGPYQPQHF.

J is TRBJ1-2 and V is TRBV6-5, with D perhaps TRBD1 (5 bases). This CDR3 spans 15 amino acids. Germline V gene lookup returns CDR1 MNHEY and CDR2 SVGAGI. Trimming shortened V by 2 bases and J by 2 bases, and 12 bases separated the two germline ends. CDR3 coding DNA: TGTGCCAGCAGTTACGTGTCGGGGACGAACTATGGCTACACCTTC. It specifies CASSYVSGTNYGYTF.

The chain uses TRBV10-3 and TRBJ1-1, with 10 bases aligning to TRBD1. This CDR3 has 11 amino acids. The germline gives CDR1 ENHRY, CDR2 SYGVKD. Trimming removed 4 bases from V and 11 bases from J; junction bases left unmatched: 1. The CDR3 DNA is TGTGCCATCAGTGGGGGACAGGGGGCTTTCTTT. Translating it yields CAISGGQGAFF.

The CDR3 protein is CATSPRDNEQFF. The CDR3 region has the DNA TGTGCCACCAGCCCCCGGGACAATGAGCAGTTCTTC. The V call is TRBV24-1, the J call TRBJ2-1; D call uncertain. CDR1 is KGHDR, CDR2 SFDVKD, per germline. Trimming removed 7 bases from V and 5 bases from J, with 8 bases in between. This CDR3 comprises 12 residues.

This clonotype was detected a few times. The gene calls are TRBV4-2 and TRBJ2-3; the D gene is possibly TRBD2 (5 bases). The CDR3 contains 13 residues. Germline V lookup: CDR1 LGHNA, CDR2 YNFKEQ. V was clipped by 10 bases and J by 1 base, with 12 bases between them. The CDR3 is CATGSSRTDTQYF. CDR3 coding DNA: TGTGCCACTGGGAGCAGCCGCACAGATACGCAGTATTTT.

The chain is built from TRBV7-9 and TRBJ2-1; maybe TRBD2 (5 bases). TRBJ2-7 explains the end of the DNA better; the J call may be wrong. The CDR3 is 17 amino acids. Germline V gives CDR1 SEHNR, CDR2 FQNEAQ (reference sequence). The CDR3 DNA reads as TGTGCCAGCAGCTTAAGCTCTGTTGGAGGAGCCTACAATGAGCAGTACTTC. Its protein is CASSLSSVGGAYNEQYF.